A selection of T cell receptor beta chains follows, all from one sample in a study of T cell responses to AZD1222 COVID-19 vaccine. Sequencing used immunoSEQ multiplex PCR; TCRdb keeps in-frame clones, though not all of them. The table shows about 120,000 clones, with around 90% occurring only once. The sequences come from peripheral blood, collected 28 days after the second AZD1222 dose. These TCRs come from an adult who received the AZD1222 COVID-19 vaccine. CDR3s include the opening cysteine and the closing phenylalanine or tryptophan. A D gene is named only where the DNA matches it firmly. Clone size is shown for a subset of rows, as once, few, many or a class of expanded clone.

>TRBV28|NA|TRBJ2-5|NA
TGTGCCAGCAGTACGGGGCCGTGGTACGAGACCCAGTACTTC
CASSTGPWYETQYF
>TRBV4-2|NA|TRBJ1-2|NA
TGTGCCAGCAGCCAAGACAGGGACTATGGCTACACCTTC
CASSQDRDYGYTF
>TRBV6-6|TRBD2|TRBJ2-3|once
TGTGCCAGCACTCGTCTAGCGGGGGGCCCGGGAGGTGGCCCAGATACGCAGTATTTT
CASTRLAGGPGGGPDTQYF
>TRBV30|TRBD1|TRBJ1-2|NA
TGTGCCTGGAGCCGATCATACGGGACAGCTAACTATGGCTACACCTTC
CAWSRSYGTANYGYTF
>TRBV7-2|NA|TRBJ2-5|NA
TGTGCCAGCAGCCAAATGGGGGCCCAAGAGACCCAGTACTTC
CASSQMGAQETQYF
>TRBV9|TRBD2|TRBJ2-1|NA
TGTGCCAGCAGCGTAGCGAGACTAGCGTTCGACAATGAGCAGTTCTTC
CASSVARLAFDNEQFF
>TRBV6-4|NA|TRBJ2-2|NA
TGTGCCAGCAGTGAAGGCCGGAACACCGGGGAGCTGTTTTTT
CASSEGRNTGELFF
>TRBV5-1|TRBD2|TRBJ2-5|NA
TGCGCCAGCAGCTGCGGGGCGGGGGGGAGCGAAGAGACCCAGTACTTC
CASSCGAGGSEETQYF
>TRBV2|NA|TRBJ2-1|NA
TGTGCCAGCAGTGTCATCCGTAGCTCCTACAATGAGCAGTTCTTC
CASSVIRSSYNEQFF
>TRBV7-9|NA|TRBJ1-6|once
TGTGCCAGCAGCTTAAACAATTCACCCCTCCACTTT
CASSLNNSPLHF
>TRBV3-1/TRBV3-2|NA|TRBJ1-2|NA
TGTGCCAGCAGCTCAAAGGAGCGGGGAACGAACACCTTC
CASSSKERGTNTF
>TRBV5-1|TRBD1|TRBJ2-7|few
TGCGCCAGTCGGGACAGGGTAACCTACGAGCAGTACTTC
CASRDRVTYEQYF
>TRBV14|TRBD1|TRBJ1-2|NA
TGTGCCAGCAGCCAAACGACAGGGGCCTATGGCTACACCTTC
CASSQTTGAYGYTF
>TRBV3-1/TRBV3-2|TRBD1|TRBJ1-2|NA
TGTGCCAGCAACGACAGGGGTGTTAACTATGGCTACACCTTC
CASNDRGVNYGYTF
>TRBV7-8|NA|TRBJ1-4|few
TGTGCCAGCAGCCCCTTTGTACAGGCTAATGAAAAACTGTTTTTT
CASSPFVQANEKLFF
>TRBV5-4|TRBD1|TRBJ2-5|NA
TGTGCCAGCAGCCGTGGACAGGACCTCCGCGAGACCCAGTACTTC
CASSRGQDLRETQYF
>TRBV6-2/TRBV6-3|TRBD2|TRBJ2-2|NA
TGTGCCAGCAGTTACTCCCCCCGGGACTACGACCCCGGGGAGCTGTTTTTT
CASSYSPRDYDPGELFF
>TRBV3-1/TRBV3-2|TRBD1|TRBJ2-5|NA
TGTGCCAGCAGCCACACACAGGGGTGGGAAGAGACCCAGTACTTC
CASSHTQGWEETQYF
>TRBV4-2|NA|TRBJ1-2|NA
TGTGCCAGCAGCCAAGATCCGAGTGGGAGTGAGGTTTATGGCTACACCTTC
CASSQDPSGSEVYGYTF
>TRBV5-1|NA|TRBJ2-5|NA
TGCGCCAGCAGCTTACCCAGATCGGAGACCCAGTACTTC
CASSLPRSETQYF
>TRBV7-9|NA|TRBJ2-5|NA
TGTGCCAGCAGCTTAGTAGCGATAGAGGTGAAAGAGACCCAGTACTTC
CASSLVAIEVKETQYF
>TRBV6-5|TRBD2|TRBJ2-3|NA
TGTGCCAGCACGGGACTAGCGGGGACAGATACGCAGTATTTT
CASTGLAGTDTQYF
>TRBV4-2|TRBD1|TRBJ1-5|NA
TGTGCCAGCAGCCCAAAGACAGGCCGGGACAGGGCCAACAATCAGCCCCAGCATTTT
CASSPKTGRDRANNQPQHF
>TRBV5-1|TRBD1|TRBJ2-2|NA
TGCGCCAGCAGCTTTGAGGGGGCGACATCTGGGGAGCTGTTTTTT
CASSFEGATSGELFF
>TRBV4-3|TRBD2|TRBJ2-5|NA
TGCGCCAGCAGCCAAGCCCTAGCGGACCAAGAGACCCAGTACTTC
CASSQALADQETQYF
>TRBV5-4|TRBD2|TRBJ2-4|NA
TGTGCCAGCAGCTTGAGGGGAGGGGCGTCCCTCCAAGCCAAAAACATTCAGTACTTC
CASSLRGGASLQAKNIQYF
>TRBV10-3|NA|TRBJ1-1|NA
TGTGCCATCACTTCTGACACTGAAGCTTTCTTT
CAITSDTEAFF
>TRBV10-3|NA|TRBJ1-5|once
TGTGCCATCAGTGAGTCTAGGGGGGGCAATCAGCCCCAGCATTTT
CAISESRGGNQPQHF
>TRBV4-1|TRBD1|TRBJ1-5|NA
TGCGCCAGCAGCCAAGATCGAGTTTTTGCACAGGGGGGGCCCCAGCATTTT
CASSQDRVFAQGGPQHF
>TRBV19|NA|TRBJ2-2|NA
TGTGCCAGTAGTATAGGGGAGCCCGGGGAGCTGTTTTTT
CASSIGEPGELFF
>TRBV6-2/TRBV6-3|NA|TRBJ1-1|few
TGTGCCAGCAGTTACAAGTCTACGCCTCCTGAAGCTTTCTTT
CASSYKSTPPEAFF
>TRBV9|TRBD1|TRBJ1-2|few
TGTGCCAGCAGCGAACCGGGACAGGGGCGGGGTGGCTACACCTTC
CASSEPGQGRGGYTF
>TRBV4-3|NA|TRBJ1-1|NA
TGCGCCAGCAGACAGGGTGCATTGGACACTGAAGCTTTCTTT
CASRQGALDTEAFF
>TRBV4-3|NA|TRBJ1-1|NA
TGCGCCAGCAGCCAAGATGGGGCTTTAACGGACACTGAAGCTTTCTTT
CASSQDGALTDTEAFF
>TRBV2|NA|TRBJ2-5|NA
TGTGCCAGCTCTCCGGGGGTGGACAGGACCCAGTACTTC
CASSPGVDRTQYF
>TRBV6-5|NA|TRBJ1-1|NA
TGTGCCAGCAGTCGCCCCGGGACGACTGAAGCTTTCTTT
CASSRPGTTEAFF
>TRBV13|NA|TRBJ1-1|NA
TGTGCCAGCAGCTTAGGCCTCGGTCCCAGTTATGAAGCTTTCTTT
CASSLGLGPSYEAFF
>TRBV28|NA|TRBJ1-2|NA
TGTGCCAGCAGTTTCAGGGTTAACTATGGCTACACCTTC
CASSFRVNYGYTF
>TRBV7-2|NA|TRBJ1-6|NA
TGTGCCAGCAGCTTCGAAGGCAGCACCCTCCACTTT
CASSFEGSTLHF
>TRBV5-6|NA|TRBJ2-2|NA
TGTGCCAGCAGCTTAGTGACCCCCGGCGCCGGGGAGCTGTTTTTT
CASSLVTPGAGELFF
>TRBV30|NA|TRBJ1-5|NA
TGTGCCTGGAGTATTCTAGAAAACAATCAGCCCCAGCATTTT
CAWSILENNQPQHF
>TRBV5-4|TRBD1|TRBJ2-1|NA
TGTGCCAGCAGCCCCGCTCCGGGACAGGGGGCGGAGGGTGAGCAGTTCTTC
CASSPAPGQGAEGEQFF
>TRBV7-7|NA|TRBJ2-5|NA
TGTGCTAGCAGCTTCGGCTCCGGAGAGACCCAGTACTTC
CASSFGSGETQYF
>TRBV7-2|NA|TRBJ2-3|NA
TGTGCCAGCACCCAATGGGGGACTAGCACAGATACGCAGTATTTT
CASTQWGTSTDTQYF
>TRBV7-2|NA|TRBJ2-5|NA
TGTGCCAGCAGCTTAAGACAGGCCCAAGAGACCCAGTACTTC
CASSLRQAQETQYF
>TRBV18|TRBD1|TRBJ2-2|NA
TGTGCCAGCTCACCTCCCGGACAGGCCACCGGGGAGCTGTTTTTT
CASSPPGQATGELFF